This TCR beta chain was captured by sequencing in a study of shared clonotypes between healthy human individuals. Points from the study as a whole: The diversity represented, both genetic and in exposure history, was limited by few donors. For naive CD4 cells, 4.5% to 6.5% of clonotypes were shared across a few donors.

For this clone: The antigen is undetermined.

Positively selected for CCR7, the CD45RO-negative cells used as naive CD8 cells excluded terminally differentiated effector memory CD45RA+ cells. TCRdb's table, derived via immunoSEQ multiplex PCR, lists solely in-frame clones and lacks some. Here the sample spans about 1.9 million clones, about 94% being singletons. Material: naive CD8+ T cells from PBMCs. This TCR was sampled from a man between 18 and 29 years old in good health. Some clones in this sample may be carry-over from other donors' samples.

CDR3 bases: TGTGCCAGCAGCACCCGGACAGGGTCGGGGAATGAGCAGTTCTTC. Its protein is CASSTRTGSGNEQFF. The chain employs TRBV9 and TRBJ2-1; 8 bases are a match to TRBD1. The V segment lost 4 bases and the J segment 7 bases; nucleotides outside the gene matches: 10. The CDR3 sequence is 15 residues long. The V gene's germline CDR1 is SGDLS and CDR2 YYNGEE. The complete variable domain, with remaining parts taken from reference TRBV9 and TRBJ2-1, reads DSGVTQTPKHLITATGQRVTLRCSPRSGDLSVYWYQQSLDQGLQFLIQYYNGEERAKGNILERFSAQQFPDLHSELNLSSLELGDSALYFCASSTRTGSGNEQFFGPGTRLTVL.